A single sample is the source of the 9 T cell receptor beta chains below, sequenced in a study of CD8 T cells in Susac syndrome (dated by TCRdb to the late 2010s). Preparation of the library involved the immunoSEQ multiplex PCR assay. RNA was extracted with the RNeasy kit and about 0.45 to 1 ug was reverse transcribed using random hexamers. TCRdb trimmed the raw reads at Q25, called clones with MiXCR and kept productive beta chains. Every entry covers one CDR3 protein and lists the most common genes and DNA from its rows. In this sample the table shows 240,000 or so distinct CDR3 sequences, 90% to 96% of which occur a single time. The top ten hold around 0.1% of the sample. The sample was CD4+ T cells from PBMCs. The receptors here all came from a human donor with Susac syndrome.

About this clonotype itself: One junction end disagrees with the germline gene, perhaps due to a read error. This sequence joins TRBV20-1 and TRBJ2-3; 8 bases line up with TRBD2. In germline, CDR1 is DFQATT, CDR2 SNEGSKA (reference sequence). CDR3 length equals 13 residues. The CDR3 is CSTRWREENTQYF. The CDR3 bases are TGCAGTACTAGATGGCGGGAGGAGAATACGCAGTATTTT.

The chain recombines TRBV20-1 with TRBJ2-7; 9 bases are a match to TRBD1. The trim removed 6 bases at V and 4 bases at J, leaving 10 bases unmatched. CDR1 is DFQATT and CDR2 is SNEGSKA in the germline V gene (reference sequence). The CDR3 spans 14 residues. The CDR3 spells CSASGQGSGYEQYF. DNA for the CDR3: TGCAGTGCATCGGGACAGGGTTCGGGATACGAGCAGTACTTC.

The chain links TRBV28 to TRBJ1-1; D call uncertain. Per germline, CDR1 MDHEN and CDR2 SYDVKM. This CDR3 spans 14 amino acids. The V end lost 2 bases, the J end lost 1 base, and 8 bases lay between the germline ends. CDR3 protein: CASSLRTQNTEAFF. The CDR3 bases are TGTGCCAGCAGTTTAAGGACCCAGAACACTGAAGCTTTCTTT.

CDR3 loop: CSALAPALGEQYF. The CDR3 DNA sequence: TGCAGTGCGTTGGCCCCCGCACTGGGGGAGCAGTACTTC. The chain links TRBV20-1 to TRBJ2-7; no reliable D call. Per germline, CDR1 DFQATT and CDR2 SNEGSKA (reference sequence). Between the trimmed V and J ends, which lost 6 bases and 7 bases, there was a span of 19 bases. The CDR3 has 13 amino acids.

The chain recombines TRBV9 with TRBJ2-1; the match to TRBD2 covers 11 bases. Trimming removed 0 bases from V and 8 bases from J; junction bases left unmatched: 7. Germline values: CDR1 SGDLS, CDR2 YYNGEE. The CDR3 loop spans 16 amino acids. CDR3 loop: CASSVDTSGRTYEQFF. The CDR3, as DNA: TGTGCCAGCAGCGTAGATACTAGCGGGAGAACCTATGAGCAGTTCTTC.

This rearrangement joins TRBV19 to TRBJ2-7, with D possibly being TRBD2 (6 bases). CDR3 length: 13 residues. V was pared by 2 bases and J by 6 bases, with 11 bases between. CDR1 is LNHDA and CDR2 is SQIVND in the germline V gene (reference sequence). The CDR3 loop is CASSINRRGEQYF. CDR3 DNA: TGTGCCAGTAGTATAAACAGGAGGGGCGAGCAGTACTTC.

This sequence joins TRBV12-3 or TRBV12-4 and TRBJ1-1, with D hard to call. The V end lost 6 bases, the J end lost 5 bases, and 13 bases lay between the germline ends. The CDR3 runs to 13 residues. This CDR3 reads CASRTPERTEAFF. For the CDR3, the DNA is TGTGCCAGCAGGACCCCAGAAAGGACTGAAGCTTTCTTT.

J is TRBJ1-2 and V is TRBV20-1; 7 bases map to TRBD1. The CDR3 runs to 13 residues. The ends lost 5 bases at V and 2 bases at J; junction bases unmatched: 5. The germline V gene encodes CDR1 DFQATT and CDR2 SNEGSKA (reference sequence). The CDR3 spells CSAPGRGNYGYTF. The CDR3 DNA reads TGCAGTGCTCCCGGCAGGGGGAACTATGGCTACACCTTC.

This chain joins TRBV4-1 and TRBJ2-3; 14 bases are a match to TRBD2. The germline V gene encodes CDR1 MGHRA and CDR2 YSYEKL. The CDR3 has 16 residues. V dropped 4 bases and J dropped 4; count of bases not matched to a gene: 4. CDR3 coding DNA: TGCGCCAGCAGCCTCCAGACTAGCGGGAGGGCAGATACGCAGTATTTT. Amino acid sequence: CASSLQTSGRADTQYF.